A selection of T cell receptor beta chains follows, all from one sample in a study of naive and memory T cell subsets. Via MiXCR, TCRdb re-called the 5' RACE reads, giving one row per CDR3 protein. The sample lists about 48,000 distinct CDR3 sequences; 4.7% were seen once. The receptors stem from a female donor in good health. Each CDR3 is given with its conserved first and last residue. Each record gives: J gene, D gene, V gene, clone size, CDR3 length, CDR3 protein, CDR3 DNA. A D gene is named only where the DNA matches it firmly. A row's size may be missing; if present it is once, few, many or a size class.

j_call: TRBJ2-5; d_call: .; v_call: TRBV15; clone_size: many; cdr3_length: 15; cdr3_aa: CATSPLEPDQETQYF; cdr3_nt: TGTGCCACCAGCCCACTGGAGCCGGATCAAGAGACCCAGTACTTC
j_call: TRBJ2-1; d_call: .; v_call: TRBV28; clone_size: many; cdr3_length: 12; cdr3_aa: CASSLVGNEQFF; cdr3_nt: TGTGCCAGCAGTTTAGTGGGAAATGAGCAGTTCTTC
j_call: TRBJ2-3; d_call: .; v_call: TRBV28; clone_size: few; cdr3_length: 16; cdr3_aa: CASSLSARGITDTQYF; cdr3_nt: TGTGCCAGCAGTTTATCGGCAAGGGGTATCACAGATACGCAGTATTTT
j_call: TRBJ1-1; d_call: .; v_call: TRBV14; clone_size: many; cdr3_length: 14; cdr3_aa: CASSLVGIATEAFF; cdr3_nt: TGTGCCAGCAGCCTGGTAGGAATCGCAACTGAAGCTTTCTTT
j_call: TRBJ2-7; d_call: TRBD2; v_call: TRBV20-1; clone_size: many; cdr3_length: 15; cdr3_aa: CSAQRGLAGAYEQYF; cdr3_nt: TGCAGTGCTCAGAGGGGGCTAGCGGGAGCCTACGAGCAGTACTTC
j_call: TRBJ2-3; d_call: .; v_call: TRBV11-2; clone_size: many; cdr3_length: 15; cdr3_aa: CASSFSTRGTDTQYF; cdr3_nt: TGTGCCAGCAGCTTTTCCACACGGGGCACAGATACGCAGTATTTT
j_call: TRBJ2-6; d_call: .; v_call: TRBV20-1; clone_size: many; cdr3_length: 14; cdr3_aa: CSALRGAGANVLTF; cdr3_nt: TGCAGTGCTCTGAGGGGTGCTGGGGCCAACGTCCTGACTTTC
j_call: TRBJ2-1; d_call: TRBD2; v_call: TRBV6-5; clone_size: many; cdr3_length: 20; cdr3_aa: CASSRPPGLAGVRSSNEQFF; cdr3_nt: TGTGCCAGCAGCCGGCCTCCGGGACTAGCGGGAGTCAGGTCAAGCAATGAGCAGTTCTTC
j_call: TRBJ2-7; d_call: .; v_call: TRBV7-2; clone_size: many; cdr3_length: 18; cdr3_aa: CASSFRPPTEALGSEQYF; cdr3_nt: TGTGCCAGCAGCTTTAGGCCCCCGACGGAGGCCTTAGGAAGCGAGCAGTACTTC
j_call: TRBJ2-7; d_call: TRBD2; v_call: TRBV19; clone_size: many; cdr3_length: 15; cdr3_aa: CASSWTGGRGYEQYF; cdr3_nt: TGTGCCAGTAGTTGGACCGGCGGGAGGGGCTACGAGCAGTACTTC
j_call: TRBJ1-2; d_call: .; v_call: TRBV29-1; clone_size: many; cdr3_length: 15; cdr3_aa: CSASGRAGSHYGYTF; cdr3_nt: TGCAGCGCCAGCGGCAGGGCAGGAAGCCACTATGGCTACACCTTC
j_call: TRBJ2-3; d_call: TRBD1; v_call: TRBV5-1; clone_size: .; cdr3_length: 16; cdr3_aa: CASSPYLDRGSDTQYF; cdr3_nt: TGCGCCAGCAGCCCCTACCTGGACAGGGGGTCAGATACGCAGTATTTT
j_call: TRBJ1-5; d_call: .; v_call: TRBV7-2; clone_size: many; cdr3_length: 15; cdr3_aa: CASSLDAGGNQPQHF; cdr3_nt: TGTGCCAGCAGCTTAGATGCCGGGGGCAATCAGCCCCAGCATTTT
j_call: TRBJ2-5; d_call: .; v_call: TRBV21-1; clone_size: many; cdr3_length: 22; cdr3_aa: CASGGCGDGKREREQPGETQYF; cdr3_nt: TGTGCCAGCGGAGGGTGCGGGGATGGGAAACGGGAGCGGGAACAGCCGGGGGAGACCCAGTACTTC
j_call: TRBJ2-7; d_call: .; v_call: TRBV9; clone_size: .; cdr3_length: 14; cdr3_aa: CASSVARDPYEQYF; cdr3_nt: TGTGCCAGCAGCGTAGCCCGGGACCCCTACGAGCAGTACTTC
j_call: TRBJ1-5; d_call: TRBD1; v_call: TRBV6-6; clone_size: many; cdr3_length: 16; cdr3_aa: CASNSGQAYSNQPQHF; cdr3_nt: TGTGCCAGCAACTCGGGACAGGCTTATAGCAATCAGCCCCAGCATTTT
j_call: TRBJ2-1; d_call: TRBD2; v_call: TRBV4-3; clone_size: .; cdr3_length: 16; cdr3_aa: CASSQRVREGRVEQFF; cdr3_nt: TGCGCCAGCAGCCAACGAGTGCGGGAGGGCCGGGTTGAGCAGTTCTTC
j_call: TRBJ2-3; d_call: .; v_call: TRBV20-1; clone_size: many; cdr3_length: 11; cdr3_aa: CSASSVDTQYF; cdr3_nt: TGCAGTGCTAGCTCGGTGGATACGCAGTATTTT
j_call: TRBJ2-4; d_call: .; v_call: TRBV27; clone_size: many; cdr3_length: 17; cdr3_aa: CASSTPRVARAKNIQYF; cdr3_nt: TGTGCCAGCAGTACCCCCAGGGTAGCGAGGGCCAAAAACATTCAGTACTTC
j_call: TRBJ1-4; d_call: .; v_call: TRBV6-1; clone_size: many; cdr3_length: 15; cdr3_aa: CASSEPPDPNEKLFF; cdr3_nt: TGTGCCAGCAGTGAACCGCCAGACCCTAATGAAAAACTGTTTTTT
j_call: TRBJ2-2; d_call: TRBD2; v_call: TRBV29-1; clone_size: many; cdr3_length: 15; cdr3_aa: CSVEPSTSGAGELFF; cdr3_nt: TGCAGCGTTGAACCTTCTACTAGCGGCGCCGGGGAGCTGTTTTTT
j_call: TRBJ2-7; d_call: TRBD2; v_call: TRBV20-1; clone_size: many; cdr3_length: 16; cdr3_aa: CSARDSMTSGTYEQYF; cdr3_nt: TGCAGTGCTAGAGATTCCATGACTAGCGGGACCTACGAGCAGTACTTC
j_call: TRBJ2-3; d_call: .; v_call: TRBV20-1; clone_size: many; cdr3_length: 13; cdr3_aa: CSASREGQFTQYF; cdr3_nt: TGCAGTGCTAGTAGAGAAGGACAGTTTACGCAGTATTTT
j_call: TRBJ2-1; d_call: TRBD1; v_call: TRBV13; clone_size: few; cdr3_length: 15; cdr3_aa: CASSPGPGTGNEQFF; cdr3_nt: TGTGCCAGCAGCCCTGGTCCCGGGACAGGAAATGAGCAGTTCTTC
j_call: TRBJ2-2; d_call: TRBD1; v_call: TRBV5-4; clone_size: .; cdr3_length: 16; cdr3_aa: CASSLEGQGLTGELFF; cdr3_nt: TGTGCCAGCAGCTTGGAGGGACAGGGGCTCACCGGGGAGCTGTTTTTT
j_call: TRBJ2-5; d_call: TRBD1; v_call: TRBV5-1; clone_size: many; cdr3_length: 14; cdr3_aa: CASGTGEGAETQYF; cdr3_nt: TGCGCCAGCGGAACAGGGGAAGGGGCAGAGACCCAGTACTTC
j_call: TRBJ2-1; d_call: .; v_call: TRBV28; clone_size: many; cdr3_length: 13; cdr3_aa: CALQGQGFGEQFF; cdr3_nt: TGTGCCCTCCAAGGGCAGGGTTTTGGTGAGCAGTTCTTC
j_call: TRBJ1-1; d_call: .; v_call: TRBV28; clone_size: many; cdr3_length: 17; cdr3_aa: CASRGRGHLKEYTEAFF; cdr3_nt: TGTGCCAGCAGAGGCAGGGGCCATCTGAAGGAATACACTGAAGCTTTCTTT
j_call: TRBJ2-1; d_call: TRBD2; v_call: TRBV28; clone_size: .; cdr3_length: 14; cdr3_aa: CASSFQLAHNEQFF; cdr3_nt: TGTGCCAGCAGTTTTCAACTAGCGCACAATGAGCAGTTCTTC
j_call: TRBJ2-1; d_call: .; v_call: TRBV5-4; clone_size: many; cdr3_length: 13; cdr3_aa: CASRTLSYNEQFF; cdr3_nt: TGTGCCAGCAGGACTCTGTCCTACAATGAGCAGTTCTTC
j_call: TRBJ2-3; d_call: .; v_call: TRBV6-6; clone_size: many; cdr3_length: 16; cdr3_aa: CASRAYLAPPTDTQYF; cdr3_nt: TGTGCCAGCAGAGCGTACTTAGCCCCCCCCACAGATACGCAGTATTTT
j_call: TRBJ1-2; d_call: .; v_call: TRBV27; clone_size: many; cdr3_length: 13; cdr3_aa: CASSGLGGYGYTF; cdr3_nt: TGTGCCAGCAGTGGTCTTGGGGGCTATGGCTACACCTTC
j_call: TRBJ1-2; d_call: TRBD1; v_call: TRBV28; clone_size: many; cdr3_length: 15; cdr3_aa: CASGKDRGRVRGYTF; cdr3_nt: TGTGCCAGCGGGAAGGACAGGGGGCGCGTGCGGGGCTACACCTTC
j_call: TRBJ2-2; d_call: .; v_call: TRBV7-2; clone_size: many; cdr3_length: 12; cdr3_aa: CASSLDTGELFF; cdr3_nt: TGTGCCAGCAGCCTTGACACCGGGGAGCTGTTTTTT
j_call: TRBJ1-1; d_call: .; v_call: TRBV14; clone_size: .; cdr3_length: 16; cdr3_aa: CASSQAVWGARTEAFF; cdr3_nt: TGTGCCAGCAGCCAAGCCGTTTGGGGGGCTCGGACTGAAGCTTTCTTT
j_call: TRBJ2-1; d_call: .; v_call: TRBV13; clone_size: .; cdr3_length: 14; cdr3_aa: CASSLDYYDNEQFF; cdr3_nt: TGTGCCAGCAGCTTAGATTACTATGACAATGAGCAGTTCTTC
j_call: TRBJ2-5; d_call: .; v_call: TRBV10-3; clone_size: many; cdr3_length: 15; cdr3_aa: CAISERDTVAETQYF; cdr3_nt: TGTGCCATCAGTGAGAGGGACACCGTGGCTGAGACCCAGTACTTC
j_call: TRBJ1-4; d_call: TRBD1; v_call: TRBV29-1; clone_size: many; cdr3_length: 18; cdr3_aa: CSVEGWAGGTAPNEKLFF; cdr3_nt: TGCAGCGTTGAAGGGTGGGCAGGGGGTACCGCACCTAATGAAAAACTGTTTTTT
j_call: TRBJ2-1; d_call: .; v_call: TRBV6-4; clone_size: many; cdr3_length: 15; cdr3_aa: CASSDETGAPNEQFF; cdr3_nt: TGTGCCAGCAGTGACGAGACGGGAGCGCCCAATGAGCAGTTCTTC
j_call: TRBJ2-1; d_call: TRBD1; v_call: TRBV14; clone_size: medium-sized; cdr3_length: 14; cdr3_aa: CASSSRGWGTEQFF; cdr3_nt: TGTGCCAGCAGCTCCAGGGGGTGGGGGACTGAGCAGTTCTTC
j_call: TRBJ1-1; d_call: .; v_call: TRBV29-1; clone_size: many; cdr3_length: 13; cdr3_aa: CSVVEVGFTEAFF; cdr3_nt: TGCAGCGTTGTAGAGGTGGGGTTTACTGAAGCTTTCTTT
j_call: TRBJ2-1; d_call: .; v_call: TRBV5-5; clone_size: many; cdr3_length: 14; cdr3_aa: CASSWDSSYNEQFF; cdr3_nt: TGTGCCAGCAGCTGGGACTCCTCCTACAATGAGCAGTTCTTC
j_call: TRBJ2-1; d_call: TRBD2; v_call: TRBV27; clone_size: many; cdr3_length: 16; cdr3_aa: CASIGLAGMSYNEQFF; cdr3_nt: TGTGCCAGCATAGGGCTAGCGGGAATGTCCTACAATGAGCAGTTCTTC
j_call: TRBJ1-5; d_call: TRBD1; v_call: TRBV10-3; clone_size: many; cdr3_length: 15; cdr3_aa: CAIKGDRGISQPQHF; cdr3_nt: TGTGCCATCAAGGGGGACAGGGGCATCAGTCAGCCCCAGCATTTT
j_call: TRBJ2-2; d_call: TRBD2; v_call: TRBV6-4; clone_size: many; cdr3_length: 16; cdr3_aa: CASSKLAGEDTGELFF; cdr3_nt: TGTGCCAGCAGTAAACTAGCGGGAGAGGACACCGGGGAGCTGTTTTTT
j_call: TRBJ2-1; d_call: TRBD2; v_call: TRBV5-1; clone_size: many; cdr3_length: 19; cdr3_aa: CASTTRGTSGTTSYNEQFF; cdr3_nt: TGCGCCAGCACCACTCGGGGGACTAGCGGGACTACCTCCTACAATGAGCAGTTCTTC